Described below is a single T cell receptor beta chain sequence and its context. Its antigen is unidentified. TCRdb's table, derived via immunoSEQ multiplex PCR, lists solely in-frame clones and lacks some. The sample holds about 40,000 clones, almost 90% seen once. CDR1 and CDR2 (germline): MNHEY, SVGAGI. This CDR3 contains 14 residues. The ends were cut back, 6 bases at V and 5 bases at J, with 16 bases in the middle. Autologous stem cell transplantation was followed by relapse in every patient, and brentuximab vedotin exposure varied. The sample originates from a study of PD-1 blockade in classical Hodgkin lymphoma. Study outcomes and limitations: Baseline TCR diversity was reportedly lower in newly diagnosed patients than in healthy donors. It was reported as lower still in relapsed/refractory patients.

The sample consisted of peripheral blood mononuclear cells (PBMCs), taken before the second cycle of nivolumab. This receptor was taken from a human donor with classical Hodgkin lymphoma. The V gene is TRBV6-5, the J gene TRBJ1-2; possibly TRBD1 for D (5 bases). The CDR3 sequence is CASRITGMAYGYTF. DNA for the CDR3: TGTGCCAGCAGGATCACAGGAATGGCTTATGGCTACACCTTC.